Presented here are 2 T cell receptor beta chains from one specimen sequenced in a study of T cell repertoires in cytomegalovirus infection. Antigens for these TCRs are unknown. TCRdb redid the calling of the reads with MiXCR, one entry per CDR3 protein. Here the sample spans 200,000 or so distinct CDR3 sequences, less than 50% being singletons. The source was CD8+ T cells from cultured PBMCs, collected from culture after CMV antigen stimulation. Source of these receptors: a human donor in good health (CMV status not recorded). Some clones in this sample may be carry-over from other donors' samples.

V and J are TRBV27 and TRBJ2-1; D is unresolved. Trimming removed 0 bases at V and 11 bases at J, with 14 bases between. Germline V gene lookup returns CDR1 MNHEY and CDR2 SMNVEV (reference sequence). This CDR3 has 14 residues. CDR3 sequence reads: CASSLSLKLGQQFF. The CDR3 nucleotides are TGTGCCAGCAGTTTATCCCTTAAGCTAGGCCAGCAGTTCTTC.

The V gene is TRBV28, the J gene TRBJ2-7, with 8 bases aligning to TRBD1. The length of the CDR3 is 14 residues. The ends lost 4 bases at V and 1 base at J; junction bases unmatched: 3. The germline V gene encodes CDR1 MDHEN and CDR2 SYDVKM. CDR3: CASSSGGRSYEQYF. As DNA, the CDR3 is TGTGCCAGCAGTTCAGGGGGCAGGTCCTACGAGCAGTACTTC.